This T cell receptor beta chain was identified during a study of T-cell reconstitution after alpha-beta-depleted transplantation in children. Whole-study findings and limits: One year after transplant, T-cell counts and diversity came mostly from newly produced T cells. Surviving thymic progenitors and recipient T cells were the source of high TCRbeta diversity at day 60 in some patients.

As it was prepared, the TCRbeta library received unique molecular identifiers. One entry per CDR3 protein, called by TCRdb with MiXCR from the PCR reads. Of fewer than 500,000 distinct CDR3 sequences listed, roughly 44% are singletons. To note about this clonotype: Its matching antigen is unknown.

The CDR3 sequence is 14 residues long. V dropped 0 bases and J dropped 0 bases, with 5 bases sitting between them. CDR1 is MGHRA and CDR2 is YSYEKL in the germline V gene. This clonotype was sampled from a girl aged 2-10 years with aplastic anemia, due to receive a stem cell transplant. J is TRBJ1-1 and V is TRBV4-1, with D hard to call. Sequenced here: PBMCs, sampled before TCRalphabeta/CD19-depleted stem cell transplant. In nucleotides, the CDR3 is TGCGCCAGCAGCCAAGAAGGGTTGAACACTGAAGCTTTCTTT. Its translation is CASSQEGLNTEAFF.